The clone carrying this TCR beta chain came up a few times. The sample belongs to a study of T cell changes during pregnancy in multiple sclerosis. Only in-frame clones appear in the TCRdb table, and some are missing; sequencing was by immunoSEQ multiplex PCR. The top ten clones hold 1.4% of a sample with about 64,000 clones, 80% to 95% of them seen once. The V gene end was trimmed by 7 bases and the J gene end by 5 bases; junction bases not matched to a gene: 4. The CDR3 sequence is 13 residues long. Germline lookup yields CDR1 MNHEY and CDR2 SVGAGI. The clonotype comes from a female donor with multiple sclerosis, enrolled in a pregnancy study. Material: peripheral blood, obtained in the second trimester of pregnancy. This chain uses TRBV6-5 with TRBJ2-7, with 11 bases aligning to TRBD1. CDR3 sequence: CASNPGQGDEQYF. The CDR3 bases are TGTGCCAGCAACCCGGGACAGGGGGACGAGCAGTACTTC.